This TCR beta chain was recovered during a study of technical replicates of blood from four donors. Clones were read by immunoSEQ multiplex PCR, and TCRdb kept only the in-frame ones, dropping some. The repertoire holds about 85,000 clones, with around 94% as singletons. The source of this sequence is a human donor in good health. Sequencing was performed on T cells isolated from PBMCs.

The CDR3 nucleotides read TGTGCCAGCAGTTCACTAGCGGATACGCAGTATTTT. Translation gives CASSSLADTQYF. J is TRBJ2-3 and V is TRBV2, with 7 bases aligning to TRBD2. Trimming removed 5 bases from V and 6 bases from J; junction bases left unmatched: 2. CDR1 is SNHLY and CDR2 is FYNNEI in the germline V gene. There are 12 residues in the CDR3.